This T cell receptor beta chain was obtained from a study of response to subunit inactivated influenza vaccine. As for this clonotype: Its antigen is undetermined.

TCRdb re-analysed the RT-PCR reads in MiXCR, keeping a single row per CDR3 protein. The repertoire has 710,000 or so distinct CDR3 sequences, 15% to 19% of them found once; the top ten carry 9.5% to 13%. Whole-study findings and limits: Seasonal influenza vaccination, on each occasion, was suggested by the authors to recruit few new T cells.

This material consisted of PBMCs from blood, taken approximately 12 days after vaccination. The receptor's source is a man in his fifties who received an inactivated influenza vaccine.

CDR3 sequence: CASSQARTPQYF. The CDR3 DNA reads as TGTGCCAGCAGTCAAGCCAGGACTCCCCAATATTTT. The chain joins TRBV28 to TRBJ2-3; a weak D match, TRBD2 (5 bases). V was trimmed by 5 bases and J by 15 bases, leaving 18 bases between them. CDR1 is MDHEN, CDR2 SYDVKM, per germline. This CDR3 contains 12 residues. The whole variable domain, remainder taken from reference TRBV28 and TRBJ2-3, is DVKVTQSSRYLVKRTGEKVFLECVQDMDHENMFWYRQDPGLGLRLIYFSYDVKMKEKGDIPEGYSVSREKKERFSLILESASTNQTSMYLCASSQARTPQYFGPGTRLTVL.